This T cell receptor beta chain was observed in a study of shared clonotypes between healthy human individuals. Broader study findings: The four-donor shared clonotypes exceeded non-shared clonotypes in generation probability, with non-shared ones scoring lower. Enrolling few donors narrowed the genetic and exposure-history diversity that was represented.

This clone has a handful of counts. The target antigen is unknown. The donor cohort consisted entirely of Caucasian adults residing in Nashville, Tennessee. Naive CD4+ cells were CD45RA-selected; the remaining cells were memory. Sequencing used immunoSEQ multiplex PCR; TCRdb keeps in-frame clones, though not all of them. The sample contains over 950,000 clones, around 77% of which appear only once. This CDR3 region has 13 residues. Trimming took off 4 bases at V and 5 bases at J, with 10 bases between the two ends. Germline V gene sequence: CDR1 SGHKS, CDR2 YYEKEE (reference sequence). The sample taken for sequencing was memory CD4+ T cells from PBMCs. Subset defined: CD45RA-negative fraction. The clonotype was recovered from a man aged 18 to 30 in good health. Some clones in this sample may be carry-over from other donors' samples. The genes are TRBV5-5 and TRBJ2-1; D might be TRBD2 (6 bases). DNA for the CDR3: TGTGCCAGCAGCCGTAGACTAGACAATGAGCAGTTCTTC. Translated, it gives CASSRRLDNEQFF. Filled out from reference TRBV5-5 and TRBJ2-1, the complete variable domain reads DAGVTQSPTHLIKTRGQQVTLRCSPISGHKSVSWYQQVLGQGPQFIFQYYEKEERGRGNFPDRFSARQFPNYSSELNVNALLLGDSALYLCASSRRLDNEQFFGPGTRLTVL.